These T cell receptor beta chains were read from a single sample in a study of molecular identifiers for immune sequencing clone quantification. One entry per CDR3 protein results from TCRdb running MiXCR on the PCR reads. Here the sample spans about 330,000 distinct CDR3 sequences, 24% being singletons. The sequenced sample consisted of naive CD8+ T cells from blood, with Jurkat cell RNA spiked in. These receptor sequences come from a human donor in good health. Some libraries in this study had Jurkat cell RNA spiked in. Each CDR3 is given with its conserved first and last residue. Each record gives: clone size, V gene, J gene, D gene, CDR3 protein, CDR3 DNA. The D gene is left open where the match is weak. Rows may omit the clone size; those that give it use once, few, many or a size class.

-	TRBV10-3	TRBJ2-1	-	CAISESSYNEQFF	TGTGCCATCAGTGAGAGCTCCTACAATGAGCAGTTCTTC
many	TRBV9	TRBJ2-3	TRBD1	CASSPQGGTDTQYF	TGTGCCAGCAGCCCCCAGGGGGGCACAGATACGCAGTATTTT
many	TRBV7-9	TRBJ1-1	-	CASSVGQHTEAFF	TGTGCCAGCAGCGTAGGGCAGCACACTGAAGCTTTCTTT
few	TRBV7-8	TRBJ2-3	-	CASSLVWPGGGTDTQYF	TGTGCCAGCAGCTTAGTTTGGCCTGGCGGGGGCACAGATACGCAGTATTTT
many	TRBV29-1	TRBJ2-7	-	CSVTVRYEQYF	TGCAGCGTTACCGTGAGGTACGAGCAGTACTTC
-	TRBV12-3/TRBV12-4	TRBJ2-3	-	CASSAEGGTDTQYF	TGTGCCAGCAGTGCAGAGGGGGGGACAGATACGCAGTATTTT
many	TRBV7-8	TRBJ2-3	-	CASSSSRAREDTQYF	TGTGCCAGCAGCTCCTCTAGAGCGCGGGAAGATACGCAGTATTTT
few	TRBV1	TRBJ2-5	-	CTILETQYF	TGCACCATCCTAGAGACCCAGTACTTC
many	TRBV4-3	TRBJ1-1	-	CASSQDWGPNTEAFF	TGCGCCAGCAGCCAAGATTGGGGACCGAACACTGAAGCTTTCTTT
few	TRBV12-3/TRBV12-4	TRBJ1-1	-	CASSLNNEAFF	TGTGCCAGCAGTTTAAACAATGAAGCTTTCTTT
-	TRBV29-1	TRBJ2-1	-	CSVSEQTYNEQFF	TGCAGCGTTTCTGAACAGACGTACAATGAGCAGTTCTTC
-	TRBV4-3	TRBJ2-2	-	CASSQGHGFTGELFF	TGCGCCAGCAGCCAAGGGCACGGGTTCACCGGGGAGCTGTTTTTT
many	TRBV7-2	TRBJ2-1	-	CASSYFTGEQFF	TGTGCCAGCAGCTACTTTACGGGCGAGCAGTTCTTC
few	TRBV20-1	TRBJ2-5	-	CSARYAGQETQYF	TGCAGTGCTAGATACGCGGGGCAAGAGACCCAGTACTTC
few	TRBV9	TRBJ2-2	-	CASRQGGTGELFF	TGTGCCAGCAGACAGGGTGGCACCGGGGAGCTGTTTTTT
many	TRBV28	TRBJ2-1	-	CASKFLRGYNEQFF	TGTGCCAGCAAATTTTTAAGGGGATACAATGAGCAGTTCTTC
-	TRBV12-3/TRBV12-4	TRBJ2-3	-	CASSLKGSADTQYF	TGTGCCAGCAGTCTCAAAGGAAGCGCAGATACGCAGTATTTT
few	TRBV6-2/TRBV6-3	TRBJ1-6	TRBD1	CASSSALTGRPLHF	TGTGCCAGCAGTTCCGCCCTGACAGGGAGACCCCTCCACTTT
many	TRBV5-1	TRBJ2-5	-	CASSLGGDAETQYF	TGCGCCAGCAGCTTAGGCGGCGACGCAGAGACCCAGTACTTC
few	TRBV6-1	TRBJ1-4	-	CASSEGTYREKLFF	TGTGCCAGCAGTGAGGGGACTTATCGGGAAAAACTGTTTTTT
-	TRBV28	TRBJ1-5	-	CSSTDGGGQPQHF	TGTTCCAGCACCGACGGGGGTGGCCAGCCCCAGCATTTT
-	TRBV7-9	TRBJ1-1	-	CASSLALGRDIEAFF	TGTGCCAGCAGCTTAGCGCTAGGCAGGGATATTGAAGCTTTCTTT
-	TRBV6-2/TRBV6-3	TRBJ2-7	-	CASSYGGAYYEQYF	TGTGCCAGCAGTTACGGGGGGGCCTACTACGAGCAGTACTTC
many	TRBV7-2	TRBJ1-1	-	CASSLEGMNTEAFF	TGTGCCAGCAGCTTAGAGGGGATGAACACTGAAGCTTTCTTT
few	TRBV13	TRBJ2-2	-	CASSLKGINTGELFF	TGTGCCAGCAGCTTAAAGGGAATAAACACCGGGGAGCTGTTTTTT
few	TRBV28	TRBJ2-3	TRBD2	CASSFPGTSGTSDIDTQYF	TGTGCCAGCAGTTTCCCCGGGACTAGCGGGACGTCAGACATAGATACGCAGTATTTT
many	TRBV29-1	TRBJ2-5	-	CSVVPEMGSQYF	TGCAGCGTTGTTCCTGAGATGGGTTCCCAGTACTTC